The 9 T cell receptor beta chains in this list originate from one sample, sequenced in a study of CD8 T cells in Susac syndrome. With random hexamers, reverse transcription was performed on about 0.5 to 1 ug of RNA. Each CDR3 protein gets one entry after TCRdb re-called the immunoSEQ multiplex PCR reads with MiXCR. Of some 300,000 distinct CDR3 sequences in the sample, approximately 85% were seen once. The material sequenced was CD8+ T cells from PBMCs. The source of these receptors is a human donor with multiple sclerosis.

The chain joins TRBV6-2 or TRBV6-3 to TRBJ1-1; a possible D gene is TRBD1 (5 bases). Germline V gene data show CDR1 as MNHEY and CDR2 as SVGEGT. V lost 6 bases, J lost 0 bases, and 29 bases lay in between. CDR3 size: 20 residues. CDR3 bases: TGTGCCAGCAGAAAGGGACCTACAGTCCAGGCTGAAGGCATGAACACTGAAGCTTTCTTT. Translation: CASRKGPTVQAEGMNTEAFF.

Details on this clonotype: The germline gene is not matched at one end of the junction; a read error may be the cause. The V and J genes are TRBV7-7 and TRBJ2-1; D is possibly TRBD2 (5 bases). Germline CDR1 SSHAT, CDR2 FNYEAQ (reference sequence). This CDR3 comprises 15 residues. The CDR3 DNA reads TGTGCTAGCAGCTTAGGAGCGGCCTCCTACAATGAGCAGTTCTTC. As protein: CASSLGAASYNEQFF. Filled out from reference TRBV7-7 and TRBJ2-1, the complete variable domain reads GAGVSQSPRYKVTKRGQDVTLRCDPISSHATLYWYQQALGQGPEFLTYFNYEAQPDKSGLPSDRFSAERPEGSISTLTIQRTEQRDSAMYRCASSLGAASYNEQFFGPGTRLTVL.

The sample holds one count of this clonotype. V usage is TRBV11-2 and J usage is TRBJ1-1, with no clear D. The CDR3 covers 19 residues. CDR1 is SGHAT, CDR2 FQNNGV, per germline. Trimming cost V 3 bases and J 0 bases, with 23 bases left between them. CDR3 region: CASSFPAGMSYYMNTEAFF. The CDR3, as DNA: TGTGCCAGCAGCTTTCCCGCCGGAATGTCTTACTACATGAACACTGAAGCTTTCTTT.

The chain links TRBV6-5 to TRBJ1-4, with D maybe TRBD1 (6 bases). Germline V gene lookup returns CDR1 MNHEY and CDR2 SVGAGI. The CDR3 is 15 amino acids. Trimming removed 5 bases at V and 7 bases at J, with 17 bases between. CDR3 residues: CASSPAQGLSEKLFF. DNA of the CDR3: TGTGCCAGCAGTCCGGCCCAGGGGCTCAGTGAAAAACTGTTTTTT.

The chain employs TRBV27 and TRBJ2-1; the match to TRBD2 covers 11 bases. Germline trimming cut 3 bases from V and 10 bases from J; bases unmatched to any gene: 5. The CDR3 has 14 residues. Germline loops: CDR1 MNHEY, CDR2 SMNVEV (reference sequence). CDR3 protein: CASSFSSGRAEQFF. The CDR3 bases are TGTGCCAGCAGTTTTAGTAGCGGGAGGGCCGAGCAGTTCTTC.

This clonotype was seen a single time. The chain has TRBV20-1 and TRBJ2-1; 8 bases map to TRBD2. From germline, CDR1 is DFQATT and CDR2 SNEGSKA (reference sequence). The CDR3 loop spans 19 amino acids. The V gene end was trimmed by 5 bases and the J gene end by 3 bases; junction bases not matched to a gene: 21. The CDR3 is CSAPQAGLAGEDRYNEQFF. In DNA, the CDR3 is TGCAGTGCTCCTCAGGCGGGGCTAGCGGGTGAGGACCGCTACAATGAGCAGTTCTTC.

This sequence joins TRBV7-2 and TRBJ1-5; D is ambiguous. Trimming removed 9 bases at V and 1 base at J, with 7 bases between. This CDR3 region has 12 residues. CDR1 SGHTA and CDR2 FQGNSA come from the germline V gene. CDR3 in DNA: TGTGCCAGTGGGCAGAGCAATCAGCCCCAGCATTTT. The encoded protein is CASGQSNQPQHF.

CDR3 in amino acids: CASSLDRGPRNTEAFF. CDR3 in DNA: TGTGCCAGCAGCTTGGACAGGGGGCCTAGGAACACTGAAGCTTTCTTT. The chain carries TRBV28 and TRBJ1-1; 11 bases are a match to TRBD1. The V segment lost 6 bases and the J segment 1 base; nucleotides outside the gene matches: 7. The CDR3 runs 16 residues. In germline, CDR1 is MDHEN, CDR2 SYDVKM.

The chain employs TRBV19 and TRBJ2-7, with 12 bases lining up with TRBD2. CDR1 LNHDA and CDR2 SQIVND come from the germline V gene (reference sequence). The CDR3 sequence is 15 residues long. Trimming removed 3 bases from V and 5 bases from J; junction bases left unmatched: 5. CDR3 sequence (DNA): TGTGCCAGTAGTATGACTAGCGGGAGTTTAAACGAGCAGTACTTC. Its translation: CASSMTSGSLNEQYF.